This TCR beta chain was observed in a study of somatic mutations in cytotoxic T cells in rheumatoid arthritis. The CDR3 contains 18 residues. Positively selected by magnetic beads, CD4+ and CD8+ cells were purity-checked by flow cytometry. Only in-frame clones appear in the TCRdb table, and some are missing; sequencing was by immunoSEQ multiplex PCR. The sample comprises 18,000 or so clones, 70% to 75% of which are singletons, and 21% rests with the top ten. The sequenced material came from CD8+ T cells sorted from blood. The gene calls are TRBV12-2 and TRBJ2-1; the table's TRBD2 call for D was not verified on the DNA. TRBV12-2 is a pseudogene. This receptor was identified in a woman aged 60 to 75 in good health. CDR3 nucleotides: TGTGCAAGTCGCTTAGCGCGGGCGACTAGCGGCCCCCGGAATGAGCAGTTCTTC. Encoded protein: CASRLARATSGPRNEQFF.